This T cell receptor (beta chain) was found in a study of shared clonotypes between healthy human individuals. To note about this clone: The target antigen is unknown.

V lost 2 bases to trimming and J lost 6 bases; unmatched junction nucleotides: 1. The CDR3 loop spans 14 amino acids. Germline V gives CDR1 SGDLS, CDR2 YYNGEE. Libraries were prepared by immunoSEQ multiplex PCR; TCRdb keeps only in-frame clonotypes and omits some of them. Found here are 2 million to 2.5 million clones, about 90% of them singletons; the top ten hold 0.37%. Study conclusions and caveats: Naive subsets, compared against memory subsets, generally had larger estimated richness values. Across a handful of donors, naive CD4 shared 5% to 6%, naive CD8 approximately 3.5%, memory CD4 2% to 2.5%, memory CD8 about 0.38%.

Adult donors, all healthy and HIV-negative, had no recent acute infections or vaccinations. CD45RA+ naive and CD45RA-negative memory subsets were separated from CD4+ cells. Input material: naive CD4+ T cells from PBMCs. Noted subset: CD45RA+ positively selected. The source of this sequence is a man younger than 35 in good health. Some clones in this sample may be carry-over from other donors' samples. The chain has TRBV9 and TRBJ2-4, with 11 bases that match TRBD2. The CDR3: CASSVGTSGNIQYF. For the CDR3, the DNA is TGTGCCAGCAGCGTCGGGACTAGCGGAAACATTCAGTACTTC.